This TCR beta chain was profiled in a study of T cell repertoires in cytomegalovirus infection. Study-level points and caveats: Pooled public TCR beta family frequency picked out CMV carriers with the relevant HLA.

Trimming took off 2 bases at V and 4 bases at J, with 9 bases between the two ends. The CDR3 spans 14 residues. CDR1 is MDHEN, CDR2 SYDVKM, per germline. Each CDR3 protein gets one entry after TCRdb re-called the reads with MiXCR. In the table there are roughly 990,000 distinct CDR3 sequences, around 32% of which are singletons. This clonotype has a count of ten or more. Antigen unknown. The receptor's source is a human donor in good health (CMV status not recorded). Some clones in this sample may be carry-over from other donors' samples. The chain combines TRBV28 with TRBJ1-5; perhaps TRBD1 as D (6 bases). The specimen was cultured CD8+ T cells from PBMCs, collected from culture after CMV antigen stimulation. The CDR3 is CASSLPGANQPQHF. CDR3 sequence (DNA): TGTGCCAGCAGTTTACCAGGGGCGAATCAGCCCCAGCATTTT.